The 9 T cell receptor beta chains in this list originate from one sample, sequenced in a study of identical twins. TCRdb fed the 5' RACE reads into MiXCR, producing one record per CDR3 protein. This table has 520,000 or so distinct CDR3 sequences, around 20% appearing once. These records were also assigned to another study, of T cells expressing NK-cell markers.

Sequences were obtained from CD4+ T cells sorted from blood. The receptors stem from a woman between 18 and 29 years old in good health.

The chain joins TRBV4-2 to TRBJ2-1; D is perhaps TRBD1 or TRBD2 (6 bases each). The CDR3 extends over 16 amino acids. V was clipped by 2 bases and J by 8 bases, with 19 bases between them. The germline V gene has CDR1 LGHNA and CDR2 YNFKEQ. In DNA form, the CDR3 reads TGTGCCAGCAGCCAAAAGGGCGGGGAGACAGGCTATGAGCAGTTCTTC. Amino acids: CASSQKGGETGYEQFF.

This clonotype was observed a few times. The V gene is TRBV12-3 or TRBV12-4, the J gene TRBJ1-1; D call uncertain. This CDR3 region has 12 residues. V gave up 0 bases and J gave up 8 bases, with 7 bases separating them. This chain's CDR3 is CASSLALLEAFF. The CDR3 nucleotides read TGTGCCAGCAGTTTAGCGCTGCTCGAAGCTTTCTTT.

This chain links TRBV5-1 with TRBJ1-5; D gene uncertain. The CDR3 spans 15 residues. CDR1 is SGHRS, CDR2 YFSETQ, per germline. Trimming took off 4 bases at V and 0 bases at J, with 11 bases between the two ends. CDR3 region: CASSLSGNSNQPQHF. The CDR3 nucleotides are TGCGCCAGCAGCCTCAGTGGAAATAGCAATCAGCCCCAGCATTTT. The full variable domain, its missing parts supplied by reference TRBV5-1 and TRBJ1-5, is KAGVTQTPRYLIKTRGQQVTLSCSPISGHRSVSWYQQTPGQGLQFLFEYFSETQRNKGNFPGRFSGRQFSNSRSEMNVSTLELGDSALYLCASSLSGNSNQPQHFGDGTRLSIL.

This clonotype turned up a few times. The rearrangement links TRBV7-9 to TRBJ2-1, with 12 bases that match TRBD2. The trim removed 4 bases at V and 8 bases at J, leaving 12 bases unmatched. Germline CDR1 and CDR2: SEHNR and FQNEAQ (reference sequence). This CDR3 has 17 amino acids. The CDR3 spells CASSYGLAGRSEDEQFF. CDR3 DNA sequence: TGTGCCAGCAGCTACGGACTAGCGGGGCGGTCGGAGGATGAGCAGTTCTTC. The entire variable domain, with the rest obtained from reference TRBV7-9 and TRBJ2-1, is as follows: DTGVSQNPRHKITKRGQNVTFRCDPISEHNRLYWYRQTLGQGPEFLTYFQNEAQLEKSRLLSDRFSAERPKGSFSTLEIQRTEQGDSAMYLCASSYGLAGRSEDEQFFGPGTRLTVL.

The chain combines TRBV5-5 with TRBJ2-7; D gene unclear. The germline CDR1 and CDR2 sequences are SGHKS and YYEKEE (reference sequence). V lost 0 bases to trimming and J lost 7 bases, with 17 bases between them. This CDR3 region has 15 residues. CDR3 coding DNA: TGTGCCAGCAGCTTGGGACCGACATTGACGTCTGAGCAGTACTTC. Translated: CASSLGPTLTSEQYF.

At least ten counts were recorded for this clonotype. As DNA, the CDR3 is TGTGCCAGCAGGGGGATCTGGGAATTCTTC. Protein sequence: CASRGIWEFF. The V and J genes are TRBV6-2 or TRBV6-3 and TRBJ2-1, with D uncertain. Germline values: CDR1 MNHEY, CDR2 SVGEGT. V shed 6 bases and J shed 16 bases, with 13 bases lying between them. CDR3 length: 10 residues.

This clonotype has more than one count but fewer than ten. J is TRBJ2-3 and V is TRBV29-1, with a tentative D call TRBD1 (5 bases). Germline loops: CDR1 SQVTM, CDR2 ANQGSEA. CDR3 length: 13 residues. Trimming pared 6 bases from V and 0 bases from J, leaving 10 bases between. CDR3 in amino acids: CSVRTPSTDTQYF. The CDR3 coding sequence is TGCAGCGTAAGGACACCAAGCACAGATACGCAGTATTTT.

This clonotype has only a few counts. The V and J genes are TRBV5-1 and TRBJ2-6; TRBD1 might be the D (5 bases). CDR3 length: 17 amino acids. V gave up 4 bases and J gave up 0 bases, with 14 bases separating them. Germline V gives CDR1 SGHRS, CDR2 YFSETQ. The CDR3 reads CASSTPGFPSGANVLTF. CDR3 sequence (DNA): TGCGCCAGCAGCACTCCAGGGTTTCCCTCTGGGGCCAACGTCCTGACTTTC.

This clonotype was seen a handful of times. This chain uses TRBV5-1 with TRBJ1-1; TRBD1 agrees at 9 bases. The V and J ends lost 3 bases and 6 bases, in that order; junction bases with no gene match: 6. Germline CDR1 reads SGHRS; CDR2 reads YFSETQ. The CDR3 is 14 amino acids. The chain's CDR3 is CASSYRGRSAEAFF. CDR3 coding DNA: TGCGCCAGCAGCTACAGGGGGCGAAGCGCTGAAGCTTTCTTT.